The clone carrying this T cell receptor (beta chain) qualifies as medium-sized. The data are from a study of blood T cell repertoires in COVID-19. The protocol was immunoSEQ multiplex PCR, while the TCRdb copy is restricted to in-frame clones and leaves out a portion. The sample has fewer than 70,000 clones; over 70% are singletons. The CDR3 length is 14 residues. CDR1 is SGDLS, CDR2 YYNGEE, per germline. The V end lost 0 bases, the J end lost 5 bases, and 12 bases lay between the germline ends. The sample taken for sequencing was peripheral blood. The rearrangement links TRBV9 to TRBJ2-7; D uncertain. This receptor was taken from a man aged 55-75 years with acute or convalescent COVID-19. The CDR3 sequence is CASSVGPLSDEQYF. CDR3 bases: TGTGCCAGCAGCGTAGGGCCCCTCTCTGACGAGCAGTACTTC.